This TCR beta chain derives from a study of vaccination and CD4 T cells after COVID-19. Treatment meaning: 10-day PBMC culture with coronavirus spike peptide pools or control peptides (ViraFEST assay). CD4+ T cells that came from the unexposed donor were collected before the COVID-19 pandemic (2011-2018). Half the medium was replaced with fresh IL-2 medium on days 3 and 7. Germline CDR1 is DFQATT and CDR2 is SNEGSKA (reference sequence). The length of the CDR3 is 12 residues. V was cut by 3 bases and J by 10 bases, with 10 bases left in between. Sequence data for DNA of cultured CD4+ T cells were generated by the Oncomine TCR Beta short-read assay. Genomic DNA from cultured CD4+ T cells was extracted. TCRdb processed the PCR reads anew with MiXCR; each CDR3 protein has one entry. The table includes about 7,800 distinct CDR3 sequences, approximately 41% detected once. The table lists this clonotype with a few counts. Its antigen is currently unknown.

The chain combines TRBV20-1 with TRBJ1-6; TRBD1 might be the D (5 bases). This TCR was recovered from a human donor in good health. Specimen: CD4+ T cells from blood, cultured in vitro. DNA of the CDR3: TGCAGTGCTAGGGGTTGGGGGTCACCCCTCCACTTT. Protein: CSARGWGSPLHF.